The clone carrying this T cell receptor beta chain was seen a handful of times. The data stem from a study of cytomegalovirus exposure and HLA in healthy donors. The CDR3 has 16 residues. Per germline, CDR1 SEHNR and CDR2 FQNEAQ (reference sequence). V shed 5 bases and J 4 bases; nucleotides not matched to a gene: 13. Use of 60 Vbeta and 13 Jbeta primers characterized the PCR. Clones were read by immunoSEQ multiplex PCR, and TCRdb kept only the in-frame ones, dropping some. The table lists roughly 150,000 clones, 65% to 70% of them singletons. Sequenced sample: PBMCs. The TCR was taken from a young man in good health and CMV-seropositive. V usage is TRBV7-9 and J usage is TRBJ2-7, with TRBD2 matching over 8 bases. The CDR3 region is CASSATVLAGNYEQYF. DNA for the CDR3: TGTGCCAGCAGCGCGACGGTATTAGCGGGAAATTACGAGCAGTACTTC.